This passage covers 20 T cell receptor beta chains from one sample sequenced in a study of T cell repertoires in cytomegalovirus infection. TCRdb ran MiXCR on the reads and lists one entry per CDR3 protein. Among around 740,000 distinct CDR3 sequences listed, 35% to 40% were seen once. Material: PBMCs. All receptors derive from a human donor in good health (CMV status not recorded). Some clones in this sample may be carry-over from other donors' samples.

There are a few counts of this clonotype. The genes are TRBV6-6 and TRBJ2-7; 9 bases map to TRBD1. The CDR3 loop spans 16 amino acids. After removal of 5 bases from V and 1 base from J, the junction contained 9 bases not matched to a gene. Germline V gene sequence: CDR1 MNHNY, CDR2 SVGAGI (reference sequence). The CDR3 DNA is TGTGCCAGCAGTGCCGGGCCGACAGGGGGGTCCTACGAGCAGTACTTC. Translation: CASSAGPTGGSYEQYF.

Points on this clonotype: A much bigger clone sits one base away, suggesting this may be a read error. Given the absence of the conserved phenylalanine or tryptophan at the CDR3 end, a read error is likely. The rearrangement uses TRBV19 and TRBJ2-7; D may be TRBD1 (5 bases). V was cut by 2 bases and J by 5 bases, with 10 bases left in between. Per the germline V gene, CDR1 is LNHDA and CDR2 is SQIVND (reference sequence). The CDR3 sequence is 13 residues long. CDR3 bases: TGTGCCAGTAGTATAAAGGGGTTCCACGAGCAGTACTTA. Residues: CASSIKGFHEQYL.

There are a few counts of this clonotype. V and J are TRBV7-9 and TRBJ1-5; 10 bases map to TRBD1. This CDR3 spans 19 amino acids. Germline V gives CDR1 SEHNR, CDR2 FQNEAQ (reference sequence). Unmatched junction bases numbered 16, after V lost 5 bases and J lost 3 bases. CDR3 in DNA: TGTGCCAGCAGCCGAACCGGGACAGGGGATCGATACAACAATCAGCCCCAGCATTTT. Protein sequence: CASSRTGTGDRYNNQPQHF.

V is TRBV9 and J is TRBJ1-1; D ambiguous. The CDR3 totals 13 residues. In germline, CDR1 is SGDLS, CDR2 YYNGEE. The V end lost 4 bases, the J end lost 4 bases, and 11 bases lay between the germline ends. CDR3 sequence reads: CASSTLSGTEAFF. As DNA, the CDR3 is TGTGCCAGCAGCACCCTCTCGGGCACTGAAGCTTTCTTT. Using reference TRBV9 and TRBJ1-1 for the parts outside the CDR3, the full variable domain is DSGVTQTPKHLITATGQRVTLRCSPRSGDLSVYWYQQSLDQGLQFLIQYYNGEERAKGNILERFSAQQFPDLHSELNLSSLELGDSALYFCASSTLSGTEAFFGQGTRLTVV.

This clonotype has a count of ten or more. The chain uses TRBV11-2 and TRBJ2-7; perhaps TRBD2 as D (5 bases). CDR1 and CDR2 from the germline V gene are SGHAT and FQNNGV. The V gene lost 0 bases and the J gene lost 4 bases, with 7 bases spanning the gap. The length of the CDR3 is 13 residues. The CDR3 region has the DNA TGTGCCAGCAGCTTAGACCGGAGGTACGAGCAGTACTTC. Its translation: CASSLDRRYEQYF.

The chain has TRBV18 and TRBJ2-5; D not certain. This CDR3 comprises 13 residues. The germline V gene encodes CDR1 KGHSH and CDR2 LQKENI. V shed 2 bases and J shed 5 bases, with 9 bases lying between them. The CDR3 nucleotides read TGTGCCAGCTCACCAATGAGTCGGGAGACCCAGTACTTC. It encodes CASSPMSRETQYF.

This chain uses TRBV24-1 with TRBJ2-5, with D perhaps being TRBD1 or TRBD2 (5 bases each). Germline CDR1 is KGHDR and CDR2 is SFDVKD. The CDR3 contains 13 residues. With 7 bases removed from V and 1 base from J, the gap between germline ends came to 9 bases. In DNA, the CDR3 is TGTGCCACCAGGACAGAGGGCCAAGAGACCCAGTACTTC. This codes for CATRTEGQETQYF.

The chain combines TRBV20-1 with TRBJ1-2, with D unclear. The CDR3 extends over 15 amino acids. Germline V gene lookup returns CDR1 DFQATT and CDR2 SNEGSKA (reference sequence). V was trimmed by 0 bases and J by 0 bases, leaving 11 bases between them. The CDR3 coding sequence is TGCAGTGCTAGAGATCGACACGAATCTAACTATGGCTACACCTTC. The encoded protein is CSARDRHESNYGYTF.

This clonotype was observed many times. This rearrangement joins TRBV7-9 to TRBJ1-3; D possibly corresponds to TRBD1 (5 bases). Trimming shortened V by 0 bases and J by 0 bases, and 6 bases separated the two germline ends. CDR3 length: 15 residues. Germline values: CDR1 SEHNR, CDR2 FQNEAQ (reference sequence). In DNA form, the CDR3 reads TGTGCCAGCAGCTTAGCGGGGGGCTCTGGAAACACCATATATTTT. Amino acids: CASSLAGGSGNTIYF.

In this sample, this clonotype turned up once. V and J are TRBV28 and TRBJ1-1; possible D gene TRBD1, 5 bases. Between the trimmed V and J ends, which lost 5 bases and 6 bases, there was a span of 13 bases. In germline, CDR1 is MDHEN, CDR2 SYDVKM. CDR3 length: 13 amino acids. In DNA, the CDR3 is TGTGCCAGCAGTACTCACGGGGACGCTGAAGCTTTCTTT. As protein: CASSTHGDAEAFF.

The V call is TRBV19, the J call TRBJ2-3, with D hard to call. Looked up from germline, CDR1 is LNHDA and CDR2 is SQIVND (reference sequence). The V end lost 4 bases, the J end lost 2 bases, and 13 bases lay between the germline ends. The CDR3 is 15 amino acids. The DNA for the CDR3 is TGTGCCAGTAGTAATAAGGGTTTCATCACAGATACGCAGTATTTT. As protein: CASSNKGFITDTQYF. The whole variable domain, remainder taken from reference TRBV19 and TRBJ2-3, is DGGITQSPKYLFRKEGQNVTLSCEQNLNHDAMYWYRQDPGQGLRLIYYSQIVNDFQKGDIAEGYSVSREKKESFPLTVTSAQKNPTAFYLCASSNKGFITDTQYFGPGTRLTVL.

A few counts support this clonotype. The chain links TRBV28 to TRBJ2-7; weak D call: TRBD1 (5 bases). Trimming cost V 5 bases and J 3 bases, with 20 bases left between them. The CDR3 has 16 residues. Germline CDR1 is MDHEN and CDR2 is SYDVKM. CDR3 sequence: CASSPPPDSHGYEQYF. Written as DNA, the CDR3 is TGTGCCAGCAGTCCCCCCCCCGACAGTCATGGCTACGAGCAGTACTTC.

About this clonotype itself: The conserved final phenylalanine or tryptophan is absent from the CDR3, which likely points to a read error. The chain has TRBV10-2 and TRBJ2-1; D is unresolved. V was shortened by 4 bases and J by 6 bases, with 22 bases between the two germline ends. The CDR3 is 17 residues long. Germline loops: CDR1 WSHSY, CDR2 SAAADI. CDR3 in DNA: TGCGCCAGCAGTGGGTTGCAGACCCCATGGGTGAGCAATGAGCAGTTCTTA. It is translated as CASSGLQTPWVSNEQFL.

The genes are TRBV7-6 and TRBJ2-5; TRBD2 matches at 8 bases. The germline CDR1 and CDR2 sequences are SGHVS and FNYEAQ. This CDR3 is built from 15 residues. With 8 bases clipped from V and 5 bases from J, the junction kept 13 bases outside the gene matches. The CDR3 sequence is CASSPSAGGVETQYF. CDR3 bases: TGTGCCAGCTCCCCTAGTGCGGGAGGAGTGGAGACCCAGTACTTC.

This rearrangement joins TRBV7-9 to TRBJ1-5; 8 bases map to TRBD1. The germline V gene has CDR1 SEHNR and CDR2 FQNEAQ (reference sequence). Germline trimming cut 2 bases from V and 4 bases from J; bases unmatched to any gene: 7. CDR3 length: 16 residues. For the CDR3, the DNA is TGTGCCAGCAGCTTAACGGGCAGGGGGCCTAATCAGCCCCAGCATTTT. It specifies CASSLTGRGPNQPQHF.

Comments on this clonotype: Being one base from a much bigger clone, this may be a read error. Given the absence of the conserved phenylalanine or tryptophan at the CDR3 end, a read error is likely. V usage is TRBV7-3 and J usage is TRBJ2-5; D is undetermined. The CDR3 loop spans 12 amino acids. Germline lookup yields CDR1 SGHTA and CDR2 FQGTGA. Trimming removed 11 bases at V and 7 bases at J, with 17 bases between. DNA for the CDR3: TGTGCCGGAGAAGGAGTTGAAGGGACCCAGTACTTA. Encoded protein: CAGEGVEGTQYL.

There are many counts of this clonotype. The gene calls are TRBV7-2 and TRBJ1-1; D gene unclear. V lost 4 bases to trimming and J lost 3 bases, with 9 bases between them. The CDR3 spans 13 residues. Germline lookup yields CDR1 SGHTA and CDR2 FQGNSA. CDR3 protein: CASSSFPHTEAFF. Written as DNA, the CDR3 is TGTGCCAGCAGCTCCTTTCCCCACACTGAAGCTTTCTTT.

The CDR3 nucleotides read TGTGCCAGCAGCCGCAAGGGATTGAACACTGAAGCTTTCTTT. It encodes CASSRKGLNTEAFF. This chain connects TRBV27 to TRBJ1-1; D is unclear. CDR3 size: 14 residues. The V gene lost 6 bases and the J gene lost 0 bases, with 11 bases spanning the gap. Germline-derived CDR1 and CDR2 are MNHEY and SMNVEV (reference sequence).

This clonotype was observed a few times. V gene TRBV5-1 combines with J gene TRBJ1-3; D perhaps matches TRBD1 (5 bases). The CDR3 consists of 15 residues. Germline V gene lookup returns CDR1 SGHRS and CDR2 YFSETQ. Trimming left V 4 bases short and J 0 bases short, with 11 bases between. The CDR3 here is CASSIDSHSGNTIYF. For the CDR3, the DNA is TGCGCCAGCAGCATAGACAGTCACTCTGGAAACACCATATATTTT.

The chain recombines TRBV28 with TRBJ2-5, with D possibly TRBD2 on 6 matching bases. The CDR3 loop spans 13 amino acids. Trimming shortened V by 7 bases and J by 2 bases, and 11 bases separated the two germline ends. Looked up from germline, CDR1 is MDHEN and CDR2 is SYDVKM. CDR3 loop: CASTERGQETQYF. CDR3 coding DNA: TGTGCCAGCACAGAACGGGGGCAAGAGACCCAGTACTTC.